What follows is one TCR beta chain and its context. Its cognate antigen has yet to be identified. No base-level quality is on record; no much larger clone is a single base apart. The record originates from a study of blood T cells in healthy people across ages (dated by TCRdb to the mid-2010s). Study-level background: In model experiments, template switching captured roughly one uniquely barcoded TCR beta cDNA molecule for every two T cells. Age-related changes in TCR beta repertoire diversity were measured in the study by deep sequencing normalized with unique cDNA molecular identifiers. Using the same blood draw, the study looked at two additional independent replicas of 1 million unique cDNA reads for two donors, one aged 18 to 30 and the other aged 80 or older. Donors were grouped into four age groups: young (average roughly 15 years), middle-aged (under 40), aged (about 60) and long-lived (less than 85).

General findings and caveats noted by the study authors: Observed TCR beta diversity per million T cells fell roughly linearly with age, and a significant reduction was already apparent by age about 36. Estimates of total diversity based on one million sequenced T cells were considered lower bounds and underestimates. Compared with the aged group, the long-lived group had more naive CD4+ T cells, fewer expanded clones and increased TCR diversity, suggesting age selection. Because donor CMV infection status was unknown, age-related changes in expanded clonotypes were potentially confounded. The percentage of naive T cells measured by flow cytometry correlated strongly with observed TCR beta diversity. Conclusive comparison of naive and antigen-experienced compartments was prevented by the profiling of bulk unsorted PBMCs.

The library relied on 5' RACE. Sequencer: Illumina HiSeq 2500. A second about 7 to 12 cycle PCR used a sample-barcoded 5' primer and a J-beta primer mix. A unique molecular identifier was introduced onto each TCR beta cDNA molecule by a template-switch 5' adaptor carrying 12 random nucleotides. At least 2.5 million CDR3-containing paired-end reads were obtained from each sample. The Mint cDNA synthesis kit, primed by a TRBC-specific oligonucleotide, was used to synthesize first-strand cDNA from all RNA. Following uracil-DNA glycosylase treatment, all cDNA underwent a first 18-cycle PCR with the universal primers M1SS and BC2_uni_R. Per the authors' processing: For normalization, 1 million high-quality reads, each with a distinct molecular identifier, were randomly selected from each sample. Instead of being binned into consensus sequences, reads that shared molecular identifiers were thrown out. MiTCR, run with a Q25 quality threshold and the strictest error-elimination algorithm, handled CDR3 identification, clonotype clustering and error correction. Lower-bound total TCR beta diversity was estimated with a nonparametric unseen species model using Euler transformation. In-frame beta chains were kept once TCRdb had trimmed the public reads at Q25 with fastp and called clones with MiXCR. Duplicate CDR3 protein sequences are folded into a single record with the most common DNA and genes. It is TCRdb's table, rather than the study itself, that gives the V and J calls and clone size. This sample is represented by roughly 800,000 distinct CDR3 sequences; roughly 25% of them were singletons. The ten largest clonotypes hold over 2.5% of the sample.

Donors were 39 systemically healthy Caucasian individuals from Russia aged roughly 6 to 95 years. Each donor gave roughly 9 milliliters of peripheral blood, drawn into EDTA-treated Vacutainer tubes. Ficoll-Paque density-gradient centrifugation was used to isolate PBMCs, with at least 7 million obtained per sample. Trizol reagent was used to extract total RNA from PBMCs, with at least 6 micrograms per sample. Naive CD45RAhigh/CD27high T cell percentages were measured by flow cytometry on a PBMC aliquot from every donor. This same sample was also taken into another study, of T cells of mothers and their children. The second investigation adds: Nine systemically healthy Caucasian individuals, comprising three mothers and their six children, were included as donors. cDNA synthesis used all of the extracted RNA, with 1.5 ug of RNA in each 15 ul reaction. In the second PCR, the M1S primer added sample barcodes and 2-4 random nucleotides. Each mother yielded over 8.5 million TCR beta CDR3 reads and each child roughly 3 million reads. In both related and unrelated pairs, thymic selection shapes the output of TCR recombination in a similar way, with inherited differences having only a minor effect. Normalized repertoire overlap was always found to be slightly, but never significantly, higher in related mother-child pairs than in unrelated mother-child pairs. Persistent microchimeric T cell clones were not detected, at a sensitivity of about 100 clones per million clonotypes. Deep NGS was used in the study to compare the TCR beta repertoires of mothers and children and to look for features that separate related mother-child pairs from unrelated individuals. Mothers averaged around 43 +/- 4 years of age and children averaged roughly 12 +/- 4 years. After adapter ligation with NEBNext reagents, the libraries were sequenced on Illumina HiSeq 2000 with 100+100 nt paired-end reads. To prevent cross-contamination, the mother and child libraries were prepared one month apart and sequenced in separate runs. Each donor had between about 450,000 and 2,100,000 distinct TCR beta clonotypes identified. Naive TCR beta clonotypes were estimated from low-frequency clonotypes matched to each donor's FACS-determined naive share, without sorting.

The sample taken for sequencing was blood. The sequence derives from a boy aged 10-17 years in good health.

CDR3 reads: CSARDLGGRNTEAFF. The nucleotide sequence reads TGCAGTGCTAGAGATTTGGGGGGACGGAACACTGAAGCTTTCTTT. The sequence joins TRBV20-1 to TRBJ1-1; TRBD1 is a weak D gene call, 5 bases matching. Relative to germline, V is 0 bases shorter and J is 1 base shorter, with 12 bases between their ends. CDR1 and CDR2, per the germline V gene (reference sequence), are DFQATT and SNEGSKA. Including the terminal cysteine and phenylalanine, the CDR3 comprises 15 residues. The retained sequence is limited to the CDR3, 45 bases, with the frame set at the first base.